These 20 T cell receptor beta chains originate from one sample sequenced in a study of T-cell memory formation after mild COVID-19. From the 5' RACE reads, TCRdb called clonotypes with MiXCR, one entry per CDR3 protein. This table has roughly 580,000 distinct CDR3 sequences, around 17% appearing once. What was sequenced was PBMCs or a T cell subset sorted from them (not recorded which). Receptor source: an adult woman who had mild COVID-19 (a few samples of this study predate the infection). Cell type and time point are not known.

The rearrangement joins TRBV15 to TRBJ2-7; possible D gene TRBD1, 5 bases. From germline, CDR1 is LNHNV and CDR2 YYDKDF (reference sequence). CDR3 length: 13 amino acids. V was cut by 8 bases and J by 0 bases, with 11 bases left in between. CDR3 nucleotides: TGTGCCACCGGTACAGGCACCTCCTACGAGCAGTACTTC. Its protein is CATGTGTSYEQYF.

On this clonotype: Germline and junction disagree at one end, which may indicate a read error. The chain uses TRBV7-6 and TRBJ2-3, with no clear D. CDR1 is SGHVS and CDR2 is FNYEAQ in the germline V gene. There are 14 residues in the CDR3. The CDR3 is CASSLGGSQDTKYF. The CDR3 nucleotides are TGTGCCAGCAGCTTAGGAGGATCCCAAGATACGAAGTATTTT.

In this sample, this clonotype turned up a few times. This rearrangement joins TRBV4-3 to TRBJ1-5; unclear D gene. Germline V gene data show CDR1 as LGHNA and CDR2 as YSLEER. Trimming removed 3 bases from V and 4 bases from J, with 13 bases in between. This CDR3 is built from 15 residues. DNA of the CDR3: TGCGCCAGCAGCCATATACCCTGGGAAAATCAGCCCCAGCATTTT. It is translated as CASSHIPWENQPQHF.

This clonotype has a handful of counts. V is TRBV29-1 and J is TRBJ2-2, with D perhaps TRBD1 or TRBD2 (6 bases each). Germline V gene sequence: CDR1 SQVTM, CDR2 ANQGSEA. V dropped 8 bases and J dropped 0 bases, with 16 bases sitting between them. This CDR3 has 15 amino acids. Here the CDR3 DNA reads TGCAGCACACTTAGGGGGGAAACGAACACCGGGGAGCTGTTTTTT. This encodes CSTLRGETNTGELFF.

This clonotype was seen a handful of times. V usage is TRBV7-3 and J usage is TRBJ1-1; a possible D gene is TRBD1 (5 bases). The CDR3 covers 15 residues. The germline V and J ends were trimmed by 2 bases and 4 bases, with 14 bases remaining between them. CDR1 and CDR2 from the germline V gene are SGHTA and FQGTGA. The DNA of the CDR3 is TGTGCCAGCAGCTTACAGGGCCCGAGTATCACTGAAGCTTTCTTT. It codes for CASSLQGPSITEAFF. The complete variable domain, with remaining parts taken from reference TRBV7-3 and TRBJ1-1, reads GAGVSQTPSNKVTEKGKYVELRCDPISGHTALYWYRQSLGQGPEFLIYFQGTGAADDSGLPNDRFFAVRPEGSVSTLKIQRTERGDSAVYLCASSLQGPSITEAFFGQGTRLTVV.

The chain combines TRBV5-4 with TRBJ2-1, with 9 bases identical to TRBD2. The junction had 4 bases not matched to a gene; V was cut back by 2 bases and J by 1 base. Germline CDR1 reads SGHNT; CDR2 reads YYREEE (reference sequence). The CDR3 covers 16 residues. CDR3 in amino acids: CASSFGTSRSYNEQFF. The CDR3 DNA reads TGTGCCAGCAGCTTCGGGACTAGCAGATCCTACAATGAGCAGTTCTTC.

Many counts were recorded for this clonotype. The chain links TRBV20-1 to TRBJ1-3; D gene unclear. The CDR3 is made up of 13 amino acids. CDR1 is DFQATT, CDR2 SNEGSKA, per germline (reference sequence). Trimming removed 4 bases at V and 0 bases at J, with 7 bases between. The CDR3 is CSATDSSGNTIYF. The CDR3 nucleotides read TGCAGTGCTACAGATAGCTCTGGAAACACCATATATTTT.

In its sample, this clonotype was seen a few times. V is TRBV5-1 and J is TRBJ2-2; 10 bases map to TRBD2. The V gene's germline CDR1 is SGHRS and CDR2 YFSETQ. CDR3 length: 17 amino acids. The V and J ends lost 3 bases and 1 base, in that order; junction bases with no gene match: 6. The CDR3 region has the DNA TGCGCCAGCAGCTGGGCCCGACTAGCGGGGAACACCGGGGAGCTGTTTTTT. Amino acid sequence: CASSWARLAGNTGELFF.

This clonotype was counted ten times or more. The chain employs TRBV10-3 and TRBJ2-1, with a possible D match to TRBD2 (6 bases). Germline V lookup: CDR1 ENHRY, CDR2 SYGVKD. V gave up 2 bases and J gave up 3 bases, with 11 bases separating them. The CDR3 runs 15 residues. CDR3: CAISERAGLYNEQFF. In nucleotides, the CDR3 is TGTGCCATCAGTGAGCGGGCGGGACTCTACAATGAGCAGTTCTTC.

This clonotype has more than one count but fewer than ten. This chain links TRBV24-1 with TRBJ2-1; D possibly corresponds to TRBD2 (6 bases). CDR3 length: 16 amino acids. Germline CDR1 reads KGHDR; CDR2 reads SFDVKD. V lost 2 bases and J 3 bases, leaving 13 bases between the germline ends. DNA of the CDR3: TGTGCCACCAGTGATTCGGGCGGGGTTAACTACAATGAGCAGTTCTTC. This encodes CATSDSGGVNYNEQFF.

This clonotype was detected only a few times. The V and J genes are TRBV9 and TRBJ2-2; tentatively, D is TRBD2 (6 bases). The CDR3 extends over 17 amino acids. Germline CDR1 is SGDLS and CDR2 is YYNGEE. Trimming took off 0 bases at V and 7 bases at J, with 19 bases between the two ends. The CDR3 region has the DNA TGTGCCAGCAGCGTAGGGAGGGGTTCACAAGGAAGCGGGGAGCTGTTTTTT. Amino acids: CASSVGRGSQGSGELFF.

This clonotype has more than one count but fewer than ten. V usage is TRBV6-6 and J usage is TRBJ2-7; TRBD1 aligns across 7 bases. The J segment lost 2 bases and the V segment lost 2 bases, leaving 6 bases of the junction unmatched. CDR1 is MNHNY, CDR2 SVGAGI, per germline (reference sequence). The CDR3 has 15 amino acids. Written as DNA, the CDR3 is TGTGCCAGCAGTTACCAGGGGGACAGAACCTACGAGCAGTACTTC. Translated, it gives CASSYQGDRTYEQYF.

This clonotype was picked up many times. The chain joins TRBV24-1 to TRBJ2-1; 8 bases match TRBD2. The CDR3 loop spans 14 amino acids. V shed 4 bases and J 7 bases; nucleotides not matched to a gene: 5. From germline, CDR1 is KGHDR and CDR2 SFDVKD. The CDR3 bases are TGTGCCACCAGTGAGAGCGGGAGAGGTAATGAGCAGTTCTTC. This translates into CATSESGRGNEQFF.

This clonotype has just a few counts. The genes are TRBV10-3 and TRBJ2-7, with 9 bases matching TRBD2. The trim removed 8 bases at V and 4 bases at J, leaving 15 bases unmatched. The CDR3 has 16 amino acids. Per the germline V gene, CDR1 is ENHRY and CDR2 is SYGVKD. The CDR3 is CAISRREGHPRYEQYF. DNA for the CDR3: TGTGCCATCTCAAGGCGGGAGGGTCACCCAAGATACGAGCAGTACTTC.

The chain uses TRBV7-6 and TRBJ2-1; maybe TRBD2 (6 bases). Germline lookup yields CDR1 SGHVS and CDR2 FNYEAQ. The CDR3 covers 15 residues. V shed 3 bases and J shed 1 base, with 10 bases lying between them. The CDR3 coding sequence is TGTGCCAGCAGCTTTGGGGCGGGGTCCTACAATGAGCAGTTCTTC. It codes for CASSFGAGSYNEQFF.

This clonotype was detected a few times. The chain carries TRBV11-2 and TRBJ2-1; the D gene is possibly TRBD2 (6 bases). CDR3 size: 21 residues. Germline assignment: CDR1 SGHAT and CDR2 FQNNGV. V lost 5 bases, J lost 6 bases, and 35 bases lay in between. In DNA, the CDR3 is TGTGCCAGCAGCCTGCCCACACTCCTCGTAGGGAGGCTAGATCTTTCCAATGAGCAGTTCTTC. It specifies CASSLPTLLVGRLDLSNEQFF.

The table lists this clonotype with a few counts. CDR3 amino acids: CASSESDQPQHF. CDR3 nucleotides: TGTGCCAGCAGTGAATCCGATCAGCCCCAGCATTTT. The chain has TRBV6-1 and TRBJ1-5; D gene ambiguous. Trimming took off 2 bases at V and 5 bases at J, with 4 bases between the two ends. Per the germline V gene, CDR1 is MNHNS and CDR2 is SASEGT. The CDR3 totals 12 residues.

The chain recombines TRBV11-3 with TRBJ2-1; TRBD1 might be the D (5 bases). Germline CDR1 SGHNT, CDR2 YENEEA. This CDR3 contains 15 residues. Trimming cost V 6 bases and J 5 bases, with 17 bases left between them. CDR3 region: CASSSGQGPHNEQFF. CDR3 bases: TGTGCCAGCAGTTCAGGCCAGGGTCCTCACAATGAGCAGTTCTTC.

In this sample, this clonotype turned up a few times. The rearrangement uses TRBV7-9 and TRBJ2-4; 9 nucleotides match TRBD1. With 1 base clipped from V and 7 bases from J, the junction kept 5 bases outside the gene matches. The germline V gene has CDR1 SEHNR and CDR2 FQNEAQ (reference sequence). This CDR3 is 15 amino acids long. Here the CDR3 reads CASSLVAGTGNIQYF. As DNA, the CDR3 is TGTGCCAGCAGCTTAGTGGCCGGGACAGGGAACATTCAGTACTTC.

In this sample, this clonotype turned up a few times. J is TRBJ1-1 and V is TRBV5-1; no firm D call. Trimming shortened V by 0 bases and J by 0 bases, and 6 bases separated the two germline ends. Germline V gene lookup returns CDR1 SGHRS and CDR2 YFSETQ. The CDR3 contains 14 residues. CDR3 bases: TGCGCCAGCAGCTTGGAACACCTGAACACTGAAGCTTTCTTT. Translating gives CASSLEHLNTEAFF. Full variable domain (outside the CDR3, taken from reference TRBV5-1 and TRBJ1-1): KAGVTQTPRYLIKTRGQQVTLSCSPISGHRSVSWYQQTPGQGLQFLFEYFSETQRNKGNFPGRFSGRQFSNSRSEMNVSTLELGDSALYLCASSLEHLNTEAFFGQGTRLTVV.